A selection of T cell receptor beta chains follows, all from one sample in a study of blood T cell repertoires in COVID-19. Sequenced by immunoSEQ multiplex PCR; TCRdb stores in-frame clones only, minus some. The sample lists 200,000 to 300,000 clones; roughly 90% were seen once. Sequenced input: PBMCs or T cells enriched from blood (not recorded which). The source is a woman younger than 45 with acute COVID-19. The conserved cysteine and the conserved F or W are not part of the CDR3 here.

CDR3 protein | J gene | V gene
ASSQVGLLGDANSPLH | TRBJ1-6 | TRBV4-3
ASSEPEGQSSTDTQY | TRBJ2-3 | TRBV10-1
ASSPQGAGANVLT | TRBJ2-6 | TRBV18
ASSPRWEQAAF | TRBJ1-1 | TRBV19
ASSLSGDGELF | TRBJ2-2 | TRBV11-3
ASNGLTGNV | TRBJ2-1 | TRBV19
ASSVTGVAQPQH | TRBJ1-5 | TRBV11-2
ASSFGAGGFLTGELF | TRBJ2-2 | TRBV28
ASSSTWGLNSPLH | TRBJ1-6 | TRBV7-6
ASSGTWGSEAF | TRBJ1-1 | TRBV7-9
ASSRDSQDEAF | TRBJ1-1 | TRBV10-1
ASKAGNTEAF | TRBJ1-1 | TRBV5-1
ASISGISRYSTEAF | TRBJ1-1 | TRBV19
ASSSAGGAQETQY | TRBJ2-5 | TRBV5-6
ASSPGTATSYEQY | TRBJ2-7 | TRBV19
SVAVQGSYNEQF | TRBJ2-1 | TRBV29-1
ASSFSGNTEAF | TRBJ1-1 | TRBV28
ASSRQGPFQPQH | TRBJ1-5 | TRBV6-5
ASSYVGGGIQY | TRBJ2-4 | TRBV6-5
ASTRAGIY | TRBJ1-3 | TRBV21-1
ASSQALQGGTQY | TRBJ2-5 | TRBV5-1
ASSPDTGIKYTEAF | TRBJ1-1 | TRBV5-1